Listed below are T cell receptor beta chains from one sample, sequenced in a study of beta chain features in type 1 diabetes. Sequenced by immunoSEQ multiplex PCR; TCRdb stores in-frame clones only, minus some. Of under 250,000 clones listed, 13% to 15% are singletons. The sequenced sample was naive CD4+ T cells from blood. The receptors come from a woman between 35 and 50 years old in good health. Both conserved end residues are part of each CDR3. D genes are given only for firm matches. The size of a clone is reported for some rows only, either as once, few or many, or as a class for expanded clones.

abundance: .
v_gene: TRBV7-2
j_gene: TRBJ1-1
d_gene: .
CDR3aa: CASSRIHSRNTEAFF
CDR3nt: TGTGCCAGCAGCCGCATCCACTCACGGAACACTGAAGCTTTCTTT

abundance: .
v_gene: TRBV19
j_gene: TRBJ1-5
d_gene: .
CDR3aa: CASSMEGSRNQPQHF
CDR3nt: TGTGCCAGTAGTATGGAGGGAAGCCGCAATCAGCCCCAGCATTTT

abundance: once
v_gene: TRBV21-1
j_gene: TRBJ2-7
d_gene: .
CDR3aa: CASRTRNEQYF
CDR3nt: TGTGCCAGCAGGACACGGAACGAGCAGTACTTC

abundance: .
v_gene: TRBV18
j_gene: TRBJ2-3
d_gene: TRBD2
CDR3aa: CASARTSGTDTQYF
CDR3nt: TGTGCCAGCGCCCGGACTAGCGGCACAGATACGCAGTATTTT

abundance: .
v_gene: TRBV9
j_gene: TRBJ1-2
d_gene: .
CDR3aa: CASSVDPGETNYGYTF
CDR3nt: TGTGCCAGCAGCGTAGATCCAGGGGAAACTAACTATGGCTACACCTTC

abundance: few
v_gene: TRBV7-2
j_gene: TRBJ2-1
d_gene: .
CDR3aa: CASSLEGTQVNEQFF
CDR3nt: TGTGCCAGCAGCTTAGAGGGGACACAAGTCAATGAGCAGTTCTTC

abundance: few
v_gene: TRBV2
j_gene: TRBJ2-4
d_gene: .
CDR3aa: CASSAAGPRYF
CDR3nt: TGTGCCAGCAGTGCGGCAGGCCCTCGGTACTTC

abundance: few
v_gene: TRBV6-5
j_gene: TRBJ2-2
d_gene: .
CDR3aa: CASSLRVSTGELFF
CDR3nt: TGTGCCAGCAGTTTGCGGGTCTCCACCGGGGAGCTGTTTTTT

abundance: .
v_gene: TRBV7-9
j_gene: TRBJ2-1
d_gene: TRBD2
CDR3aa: CASSLKTSGPYNEQFF
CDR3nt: TGTGCCAGCAGCTTAAAAACTAGCGGGCCCTACAATGAGCAGTTCTTC

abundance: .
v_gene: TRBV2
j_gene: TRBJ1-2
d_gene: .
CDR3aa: CASATEAATYGYTF
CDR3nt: TGTGCCAGTGCGACAGAGGCCGCCACCTATGGCTACACCTTC

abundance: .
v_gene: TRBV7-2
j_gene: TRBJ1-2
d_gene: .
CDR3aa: CASSLIVWGRGYGYTF
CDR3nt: TGTGCCAGCAGCTTAATAGTCTGGGGGCGCGGGTATGGCTACACCTTC

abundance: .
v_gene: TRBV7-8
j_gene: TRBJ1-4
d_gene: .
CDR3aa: CASSLLAGQNEKLFF
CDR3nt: TGTGCCAGCAGCCTGCTGGCGGGGCAGAATGAAAAACTGTTTTTT

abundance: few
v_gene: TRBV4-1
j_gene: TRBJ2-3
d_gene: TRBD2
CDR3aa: CASSQEGTSGGASQQWTQYF
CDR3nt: TGCGCCAGCAGCCAAGAAGGGACTAGCGGGGGGGCCTCCCAACAATGGACGCAGTATTTT

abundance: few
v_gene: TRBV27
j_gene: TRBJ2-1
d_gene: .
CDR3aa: CASSLTGWSSYNEQFF
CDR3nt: TGTGCCAGCAGTTTGACAGGCTGGAGCTCCTACAATGAGCAGTTCTTC

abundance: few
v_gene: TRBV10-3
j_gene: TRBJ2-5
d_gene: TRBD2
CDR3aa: CAGRGEEETQYF
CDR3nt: TGTGCCGGCCGGGGGGAAGAAGAGACCCAGTACTTC

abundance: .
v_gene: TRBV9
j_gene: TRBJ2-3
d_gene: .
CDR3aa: CASSPNEPIADTQYF
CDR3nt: TGTGCCAGCAGCCCTAATGAACCGATCGCAGATACGCAGTATTTT

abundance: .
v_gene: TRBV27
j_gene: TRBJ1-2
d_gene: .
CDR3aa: CASSPEQKNGYTF
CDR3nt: TGTGCCAGCAGTCCCGAACAGAAAAATGGCTACACCTTC

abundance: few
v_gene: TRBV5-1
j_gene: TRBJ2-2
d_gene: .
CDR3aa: CASSSDSYRINTGELFF
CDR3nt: TGCGCCAGCAGCTCGGACAGTTACCGAATAAACACCGGGGAGCTGTTTTTT

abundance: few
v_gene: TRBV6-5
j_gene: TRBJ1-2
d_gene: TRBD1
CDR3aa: CASSPDRAYGYTF
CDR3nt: TGTGCCAGCAGCCCCGACAGGGCCTATGGCTACACCTTC

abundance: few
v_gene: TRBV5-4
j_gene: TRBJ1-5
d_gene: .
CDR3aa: CASSLTGDGNQPQHF
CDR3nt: TGTGCCAGCAGCTTGACGGGGGACGGGAATCAGCCCCAGCATTTT

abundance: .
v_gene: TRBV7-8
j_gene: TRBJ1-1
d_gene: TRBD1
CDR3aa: CATRQGVNTEAFF
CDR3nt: TGTGCCACCCGACAGGGGGTGAACACTGAAGCTTTCTTT

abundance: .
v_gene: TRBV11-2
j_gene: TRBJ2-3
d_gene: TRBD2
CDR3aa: CASSPRGSPGLAGDTQYF
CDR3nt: TGTGCCAGCAGCCCCCGAGGGAGCCCGGGACTAGCCGGCGATACGCAGTATTTT

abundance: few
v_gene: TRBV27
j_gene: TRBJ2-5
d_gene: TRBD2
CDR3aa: CASSGLAVGETQYF
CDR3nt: TGTGCCAGCAGTGGACTAGCGGTTGGAGAGACCCAGTACTTC

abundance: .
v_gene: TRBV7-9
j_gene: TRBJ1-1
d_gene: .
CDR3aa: CASSPIRGAEAFF
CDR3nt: TGTGCCAGCAGCCCGATCCGGGGAGCTGAAGCTTTCTTT

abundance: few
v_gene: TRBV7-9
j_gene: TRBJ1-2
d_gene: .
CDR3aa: CASSPPVFNYGYTF
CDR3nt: TGTGCCAGCAGCCCCCCGGTTTTTAACTATGGCTACACCTTC

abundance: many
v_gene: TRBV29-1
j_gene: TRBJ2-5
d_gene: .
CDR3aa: CSHRPRNKETQYF
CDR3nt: TGCAGTCACCGTCCGCGGAATAAAGAGACCCAGTACTTC

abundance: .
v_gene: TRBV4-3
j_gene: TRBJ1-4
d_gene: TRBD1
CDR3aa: CASSHRGQGVAEKLFF
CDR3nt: TGCGCCAGCAGCCACCGGGGACAGGGGGTCGCGGAAAAACTGTTTTTT

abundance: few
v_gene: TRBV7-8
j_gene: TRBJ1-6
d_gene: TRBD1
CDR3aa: CASSLQGVVSPLHF
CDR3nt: TGTGCCAGCAGCTTGCAGGGGGTCGTTTCACCCCTCCACTTT

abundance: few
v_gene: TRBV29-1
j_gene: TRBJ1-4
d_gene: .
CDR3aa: CSVEEAGPKDEKLFF
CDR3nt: TGCAGCGTTGAGGAGGCCGGGCCTAAGGATGAAAAACTGTTTTTT

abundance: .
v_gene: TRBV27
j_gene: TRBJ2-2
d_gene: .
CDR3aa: CASRLQGTNTGELFF
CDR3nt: TGTGCCAGCAGACTACAGGGAACTAACACCGGGGAGCTGTTTTTT

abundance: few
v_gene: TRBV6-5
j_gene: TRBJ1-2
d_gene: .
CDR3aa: CASSGRGTDYTF
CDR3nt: TGTGCCAGCAGTGGCAGGGGAACGGACTACACCTTC

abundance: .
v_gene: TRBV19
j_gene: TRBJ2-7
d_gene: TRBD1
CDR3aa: CASTLGQGPYEQYF
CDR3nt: TGTGCCAGTACGCTGGGACAGGGACCCTACGAGCAGTACTTC

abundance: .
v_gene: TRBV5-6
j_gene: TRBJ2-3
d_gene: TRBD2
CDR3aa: CASSLFAGGLTDTQYF
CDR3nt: TGTGCCAGCAGCTTATTTGCGGGGGGACTCACAGATACGCAGTATTTT

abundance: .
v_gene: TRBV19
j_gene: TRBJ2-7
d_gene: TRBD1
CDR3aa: CASSIAGTGGFEQYF
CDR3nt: TGTGCCAGTAGTATAGCCGGGACAGGGGGCTTCGAGCAGTACTTC

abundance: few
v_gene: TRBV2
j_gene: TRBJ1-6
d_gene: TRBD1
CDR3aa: CASSDSRRGLVWSPLHF
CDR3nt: TGTGCCAGCAGTGATTCACGCAGGGGGTTGGTCTGGTCACCCCTCCACTTT

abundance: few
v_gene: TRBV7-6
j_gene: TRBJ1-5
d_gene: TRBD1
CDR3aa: CASSITGDSNQPQHF
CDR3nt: TGTGCCAGCAGCATTACAGGGGATAGCAATCAGCCCCAGCATTTT

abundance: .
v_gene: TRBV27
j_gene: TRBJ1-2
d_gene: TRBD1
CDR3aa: CASRGMDRHGYTF
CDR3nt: TGTGCCAGCAGGGGGATGGACAGGCATGGCTACACCTTC

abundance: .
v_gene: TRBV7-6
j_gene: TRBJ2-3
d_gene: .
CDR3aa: CASSLGSAGARSDTQYF
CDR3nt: TGTGCCAGCAGCTTAGGTTCTGCGGGGGCGCGGTCAGATACGCAGTATTTT

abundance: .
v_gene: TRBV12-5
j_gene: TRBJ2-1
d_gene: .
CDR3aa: CASGPRLTAYNEQFF
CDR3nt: TGTGCTAGTGGTCCACGACTGACAGCCTACAATGAGCAGTTCTTC

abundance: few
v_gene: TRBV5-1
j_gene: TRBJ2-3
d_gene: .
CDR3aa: CASSLSQVRTDTQYF
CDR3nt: TGCGCCAGCAGCTTGTCCCAGGTCCGCACAGATACGCAGTATTTT

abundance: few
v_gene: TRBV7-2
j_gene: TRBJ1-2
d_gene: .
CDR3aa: CASRYMGGTRYGYTF
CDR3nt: TGTGCCAGCAGATACATGGGGGGGACTAGATATGGCTACACCTTC

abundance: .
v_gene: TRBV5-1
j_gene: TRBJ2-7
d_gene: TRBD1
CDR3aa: CASSLEGASSYEQYF
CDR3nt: TGCGCCAGCAGCTTGGAGGGGGCAAGCTCCTACGAGCAGTACTTC

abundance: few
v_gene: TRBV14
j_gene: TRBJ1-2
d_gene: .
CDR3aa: CASSPGGGPSGYTF
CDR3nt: TGTGCCAGCAGCCCCGGCGGGGGACCGAGTGGCTACACCTTC

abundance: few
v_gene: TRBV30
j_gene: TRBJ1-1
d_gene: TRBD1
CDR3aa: CAWGTGTDEAFF
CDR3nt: TGTGCCTGGGGCACCGGGACAGACGAAGCTTTCTTT

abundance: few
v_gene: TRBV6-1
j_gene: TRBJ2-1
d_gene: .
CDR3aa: CASSESSVGGRFF
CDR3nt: TGTGCCAGCAGTGAATCTAGCGTGGGAGGTCGGTTCTTC

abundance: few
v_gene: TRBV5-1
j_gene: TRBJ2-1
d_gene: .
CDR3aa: CASSPGLSAPYNEQFF
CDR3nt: TGCGCCAGCAGCCCCGGACTATCGGCGCCCTACAATGAGCAGTTCTTC

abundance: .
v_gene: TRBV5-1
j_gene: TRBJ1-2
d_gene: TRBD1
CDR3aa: CASSLVGQGANGYTF
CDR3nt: TGCGCCAGCAGCTTGGTCGGACAGGGGGCGAATGGCTACACCTTC

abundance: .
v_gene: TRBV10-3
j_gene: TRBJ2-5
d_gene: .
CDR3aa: CASGGFLETQYF
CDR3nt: .

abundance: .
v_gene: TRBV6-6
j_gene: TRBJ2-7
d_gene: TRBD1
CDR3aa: CASSFTGAVSYEQYF
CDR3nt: TGTGCCAGCAGTTTCACAGGGGCGGTTTCCTACGAGCAGTACTTC

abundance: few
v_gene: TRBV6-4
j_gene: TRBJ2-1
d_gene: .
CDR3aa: CASSVMIGSYNEQFF
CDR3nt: TGTGCCAGCAGTGTTATGATCGGCTCCTACAATGAGCAGTTCTTC

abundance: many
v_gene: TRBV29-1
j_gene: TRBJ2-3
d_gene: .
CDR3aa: CSVSPGSAADTQYF
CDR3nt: TGCAGCGTCTCCCCAGGCTCAGCAGCAGATACGCAGTATTTT

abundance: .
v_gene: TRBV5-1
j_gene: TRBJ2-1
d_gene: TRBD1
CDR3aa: CASSQSGTGYNEQFF
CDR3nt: TGCGCCAGCAGCCAATCCGGGACAGGATACAATGAGCAGTTCTTC

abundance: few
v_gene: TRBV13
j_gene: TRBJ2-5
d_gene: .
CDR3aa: CASSLNLGDWARTQYF
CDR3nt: TGTGCCAGCAGCCTGAACTTAGGGGACTGGGCTCGGACCCAGTACTTC